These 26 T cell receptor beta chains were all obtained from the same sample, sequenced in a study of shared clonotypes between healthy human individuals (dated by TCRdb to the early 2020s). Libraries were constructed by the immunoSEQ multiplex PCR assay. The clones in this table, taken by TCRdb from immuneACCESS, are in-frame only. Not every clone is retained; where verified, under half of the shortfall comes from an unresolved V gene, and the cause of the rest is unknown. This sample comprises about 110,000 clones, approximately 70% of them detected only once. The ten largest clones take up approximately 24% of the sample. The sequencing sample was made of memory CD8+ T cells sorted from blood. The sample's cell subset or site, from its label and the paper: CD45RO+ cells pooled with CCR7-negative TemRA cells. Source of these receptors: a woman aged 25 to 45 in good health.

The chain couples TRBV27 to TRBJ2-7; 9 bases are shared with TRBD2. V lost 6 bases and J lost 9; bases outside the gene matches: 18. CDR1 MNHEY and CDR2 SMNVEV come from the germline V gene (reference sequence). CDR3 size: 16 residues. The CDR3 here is CASRLTPGTSPAGQYF. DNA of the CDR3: TGTGCCAGCAGACTCACCCCCGGGACTAGCCCCGCGGGGCAGTACTTC.

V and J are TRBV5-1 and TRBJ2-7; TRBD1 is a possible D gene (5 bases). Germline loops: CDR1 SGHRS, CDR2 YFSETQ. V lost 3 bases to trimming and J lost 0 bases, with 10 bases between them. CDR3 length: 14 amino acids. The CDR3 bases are TGCGCCAGCAGCTCGGACATTAGCTCCTACGAGCAGTACTTC. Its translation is CASSSDISSYEQYF.

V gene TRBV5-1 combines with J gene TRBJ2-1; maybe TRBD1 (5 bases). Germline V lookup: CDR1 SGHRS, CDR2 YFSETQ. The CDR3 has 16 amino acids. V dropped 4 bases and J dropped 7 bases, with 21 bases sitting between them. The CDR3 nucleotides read TGCGCCAGCAGCCGCGGCCCTGAGCGCCCAGGGAATGAGCAGTTCTTC. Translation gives CASSRGPERPGNEQFF.

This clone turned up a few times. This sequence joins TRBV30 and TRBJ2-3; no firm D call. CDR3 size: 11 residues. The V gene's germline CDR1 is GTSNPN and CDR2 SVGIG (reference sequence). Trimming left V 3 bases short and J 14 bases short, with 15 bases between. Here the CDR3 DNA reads TGTGCCTGGAGCTCGGATGGATCTCGGTATTTT. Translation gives CAWSSDGSRYF.

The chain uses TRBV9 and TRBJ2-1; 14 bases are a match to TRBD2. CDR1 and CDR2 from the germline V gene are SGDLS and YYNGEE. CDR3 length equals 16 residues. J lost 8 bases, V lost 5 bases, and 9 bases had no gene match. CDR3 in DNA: TGTGCCAGCAGAACGGGGACTAGCGGGAGATACCATGAGCAGTTCTTC. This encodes CASRTGTSGRYHEQFF. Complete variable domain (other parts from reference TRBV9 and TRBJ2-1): DSGVTQTPKHLITATGQRVTLRCSPRSGDLSVYWYQQSLDQGLQFLIQYYNGEERAKGNILERFSAQQFPDLHSELNLSSLELGDSALYFCASRTGTSGRYHEQFFGPGTRLTVL.

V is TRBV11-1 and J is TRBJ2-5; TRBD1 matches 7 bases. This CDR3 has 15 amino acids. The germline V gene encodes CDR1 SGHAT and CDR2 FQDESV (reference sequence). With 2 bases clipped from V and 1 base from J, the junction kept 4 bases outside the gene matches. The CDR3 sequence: CASSLRWDSQETQYF. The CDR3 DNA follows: TGTGCCAGCAGCTTACGTTGGGACAGCCAAGAGACCCAGTACTTC.

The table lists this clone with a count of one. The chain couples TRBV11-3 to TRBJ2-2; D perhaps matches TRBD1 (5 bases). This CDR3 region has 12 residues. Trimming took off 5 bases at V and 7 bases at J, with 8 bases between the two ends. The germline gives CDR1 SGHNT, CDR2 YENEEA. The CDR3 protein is CASSLTGGELFF. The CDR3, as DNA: TGTGCCAGCAGCCTTACAGGCGGGGAGCTGTTTTTT.

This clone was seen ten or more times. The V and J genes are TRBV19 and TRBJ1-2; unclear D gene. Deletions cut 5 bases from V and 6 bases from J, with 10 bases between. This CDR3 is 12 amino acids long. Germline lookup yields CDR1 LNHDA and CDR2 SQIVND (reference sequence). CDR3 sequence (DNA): TGTGCCAGTAGTCCCTCCCCACATGGCTACACCTTC. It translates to CASSPSPHGYTF.

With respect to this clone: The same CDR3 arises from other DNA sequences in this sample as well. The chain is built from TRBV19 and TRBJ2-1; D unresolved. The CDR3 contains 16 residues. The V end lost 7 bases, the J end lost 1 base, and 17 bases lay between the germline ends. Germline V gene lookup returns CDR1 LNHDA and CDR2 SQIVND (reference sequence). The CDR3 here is CASTLSGPPSYNEQFF. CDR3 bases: TGTGCCAGTACCCTTAGTGGGCCGCCTTCCTACAATGAGCAGTTCTTC. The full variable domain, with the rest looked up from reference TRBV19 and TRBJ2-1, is DGGITQSPKYLFRKEGQNVTLSCEQNLNHDAMYWYRQDPGQGLRLIYYSQIVNDFQKGDIAEGYSVSREKKESFPLTVTSAQKNPTAFYLCASTLSGPPSYNEQFFGPGTRLTVL.

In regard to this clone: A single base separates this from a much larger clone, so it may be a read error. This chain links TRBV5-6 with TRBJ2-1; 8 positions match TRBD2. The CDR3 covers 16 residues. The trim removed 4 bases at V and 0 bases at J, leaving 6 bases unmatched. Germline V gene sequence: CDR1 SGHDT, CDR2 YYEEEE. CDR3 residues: CASSPRGGSSYNEQFF. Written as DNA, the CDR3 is TGTGCCAGCAGCCCCCGGGGGGGGAGCTCCTACAATGAGCAGTTCTTC.

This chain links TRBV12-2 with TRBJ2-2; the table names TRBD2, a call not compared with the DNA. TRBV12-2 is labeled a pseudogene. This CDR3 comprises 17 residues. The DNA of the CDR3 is TGTGCAAGTCGCTTCGGACTAGCGGGAGTCTGCACCGGGGAGCTGTTTTTT. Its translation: CASRFGLAGVCTGELFF.

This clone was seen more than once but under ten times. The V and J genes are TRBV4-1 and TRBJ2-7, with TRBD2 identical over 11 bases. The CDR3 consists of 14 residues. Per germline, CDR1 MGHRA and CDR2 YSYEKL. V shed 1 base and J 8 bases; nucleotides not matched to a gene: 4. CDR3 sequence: CASSQVLAGAQQYF. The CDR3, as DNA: TGCGCCAGCAGCCAAGTACTAGCGGGAGCCCAGCAGTACTTC.

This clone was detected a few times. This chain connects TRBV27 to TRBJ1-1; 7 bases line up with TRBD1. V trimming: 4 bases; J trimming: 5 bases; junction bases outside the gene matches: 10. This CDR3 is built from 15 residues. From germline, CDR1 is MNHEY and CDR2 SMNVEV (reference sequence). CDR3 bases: TGTGCCAGCAGTTCATTGACAGGGAGGGGAACTGAAGCTTTCTTT. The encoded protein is CASSSLTGRGTEAFF.

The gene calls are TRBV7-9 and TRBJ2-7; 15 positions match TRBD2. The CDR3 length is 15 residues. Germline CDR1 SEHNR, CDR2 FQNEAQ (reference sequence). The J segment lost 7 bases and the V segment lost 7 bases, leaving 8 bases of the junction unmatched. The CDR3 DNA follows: TGTGCCAGCACCCCTCCGGGACTAGCGGGAGGTGAGCAGTACTTC. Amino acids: CASTPPGLAGGEQYF.

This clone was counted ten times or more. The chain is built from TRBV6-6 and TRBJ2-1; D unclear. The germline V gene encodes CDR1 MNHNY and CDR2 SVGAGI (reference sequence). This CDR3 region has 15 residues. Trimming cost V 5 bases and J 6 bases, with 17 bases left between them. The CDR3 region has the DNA TGTGCCAGCAGTCACCAAGCTCAAGGGCTCAATGAGCAGTTCTTC. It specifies CASSHQAQGLNEQFF.

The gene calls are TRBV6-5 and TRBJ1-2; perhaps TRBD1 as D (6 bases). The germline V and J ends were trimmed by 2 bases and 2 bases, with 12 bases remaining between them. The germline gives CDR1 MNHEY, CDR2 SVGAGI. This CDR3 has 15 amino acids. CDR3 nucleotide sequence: TGTGCCAGCAGTTACGATGGGGGGGCCAACTATGGCTACACCTTC. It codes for CASSYDGGANYGYTF.

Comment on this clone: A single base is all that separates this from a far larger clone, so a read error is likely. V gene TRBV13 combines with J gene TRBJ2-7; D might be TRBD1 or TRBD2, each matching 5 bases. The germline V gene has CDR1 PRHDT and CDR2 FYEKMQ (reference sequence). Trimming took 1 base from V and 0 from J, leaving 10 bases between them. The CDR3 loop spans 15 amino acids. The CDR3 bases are TGTGCCAGCAGCTTAGAAGGGGACCGCTCCTACGAGCAGTACTTC. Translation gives CASSLEGDRSYEQYF.

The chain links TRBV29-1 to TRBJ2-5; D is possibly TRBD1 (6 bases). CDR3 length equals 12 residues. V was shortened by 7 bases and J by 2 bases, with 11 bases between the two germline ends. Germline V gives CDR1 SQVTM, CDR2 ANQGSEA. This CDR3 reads CSAGQSQETQYF. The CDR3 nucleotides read TGCAGCGCCGGACAGAGTCAAGAGACCCAGTACTTC.

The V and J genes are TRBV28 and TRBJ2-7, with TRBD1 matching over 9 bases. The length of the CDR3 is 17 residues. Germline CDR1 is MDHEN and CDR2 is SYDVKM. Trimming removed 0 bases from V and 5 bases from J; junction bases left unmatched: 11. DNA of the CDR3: TGTGCCAGCAGTTTATGGACCCCGGGACAGGGTCACGACGAGCAGTACTTC. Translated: CASSLWTPGQGHDEQYF.

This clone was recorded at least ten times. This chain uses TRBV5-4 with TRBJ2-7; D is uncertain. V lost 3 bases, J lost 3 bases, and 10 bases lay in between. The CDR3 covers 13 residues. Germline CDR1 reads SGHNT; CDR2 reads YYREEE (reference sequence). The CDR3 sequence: CASSSASNYEQYF. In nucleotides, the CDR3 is TGTGCCAGCAGCTCAGCCTCGAACTACGAGCAGTACTTC. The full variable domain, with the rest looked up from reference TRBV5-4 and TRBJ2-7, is ETGVTQSPTHLIKTRGQQVTLRCSSQSGHNTVSWYQQALGQGPQFIFQYYREEENGRGNFPPRFSGLQFPNYSSELNVNALELDDSALYLCASSSASNYEQYFGPGTRLTVT.

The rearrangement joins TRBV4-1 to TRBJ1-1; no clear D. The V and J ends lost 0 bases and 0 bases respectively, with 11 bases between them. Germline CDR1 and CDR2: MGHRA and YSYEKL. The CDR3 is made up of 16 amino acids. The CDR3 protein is CASSQDMTLLNTEAFF. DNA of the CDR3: TGCGCCAGCAGCCAAGATATGACCCTCCTGAACACTGAAGCTTTCTTT.

The CDR3 sequence is CASRTFGPNHYGYTF. DNA for the CDR3: TGTGCCAGCAGGACCTTCGGCCCTAACCACTATGGCTACACCTTC. This chain connects TRBV27 to TRBJ1-2, with D hard to call. CDR1 MNHEY and CDR2 SMNVEV come from the germline V gene (reference sequence). V lost 6 bases to trimming and J lost 3 bases, with 17 bases between them. The CDR3 length is 15 residues.

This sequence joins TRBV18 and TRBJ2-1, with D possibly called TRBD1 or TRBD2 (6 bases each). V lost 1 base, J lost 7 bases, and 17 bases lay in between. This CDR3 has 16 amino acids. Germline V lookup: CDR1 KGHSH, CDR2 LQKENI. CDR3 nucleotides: TGTGCCAGCTCACCACGTCCAGGGGAGGAAAGGAATGAGCAGTTCTTC. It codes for CASSPRPGEERNEQFF.

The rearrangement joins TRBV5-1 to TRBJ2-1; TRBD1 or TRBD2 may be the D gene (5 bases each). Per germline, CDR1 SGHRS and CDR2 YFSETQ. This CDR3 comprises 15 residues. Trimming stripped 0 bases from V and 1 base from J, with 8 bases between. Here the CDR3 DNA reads TGCGCCAGCAGCTTGGGGTGGGGGTCCTACAATGAGCAGTTCTTC. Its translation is CASSLGWGSYNEQFF.

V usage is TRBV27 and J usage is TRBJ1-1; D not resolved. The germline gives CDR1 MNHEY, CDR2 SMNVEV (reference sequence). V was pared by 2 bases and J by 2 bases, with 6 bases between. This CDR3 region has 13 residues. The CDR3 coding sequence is TGTGCCAGCAGTTTAGGAGGCAACACTGAAGCTTTCTTT. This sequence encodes CASSLGGNTEAFF.

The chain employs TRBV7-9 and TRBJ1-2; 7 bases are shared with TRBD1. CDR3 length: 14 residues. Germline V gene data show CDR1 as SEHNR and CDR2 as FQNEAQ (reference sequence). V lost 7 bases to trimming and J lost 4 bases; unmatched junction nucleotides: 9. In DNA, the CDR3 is TGTGCCAGCAACCCCCCAGGGGGTACCTATGGCTACACCTTC. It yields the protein CASNPPGGTYGYTF. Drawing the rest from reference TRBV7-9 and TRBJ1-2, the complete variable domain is DTGVSQNPRHKITKRGQNVTFRCDPISEHNRLYWYRQTLGQGPEFLTYFQNEAQLEKSRLLSDRFSAERPKGSFSTLEIQRTEQGDSAMYLCASNPPGGTYGYTFGSGTRLTVV.